Listed below are T cell receptor beta chains from one sample, sequenced in a study of T cells during gluten challenge in celiac disease. TCRdb fed the 5' RACE reads into MiXCR, producing one record per CDR3 protein. This sample has roughly 170 distinct CDR3 sequences; more than 14% occur once, and the top ten carry around 80%. Here the sequenced sample was gluten-specific CD4+ T cells sorted from blood using tetramers, taken at baseline or on day 6, 14 or 28 of gluten challenge (not recorded which). All receptors come from a male donor with celiac disease. Both conserved end residues are part of each CDR3. Fields, in order: D gene, V gene, CDR3 length, clone size, J gene, CDR3 protein, CDR3 DNA. D genes are given only for firm matches. The listing skips clone size in some rows; elsewhere it reads once, few, many or a size class.

D gene: .; V gene: TRBV30; CDR3 length: 14; clone size: .; J gene: TRBJ2-5; CDR3 protein: CAWSPDLLGETQYF; CDR3 DNA: TGTGCCTGGTCCCCGGACCTTCTGGGGGAGACCCAGTACTTC
D gene: TRBD1; V gene: TRBV29-1; CDR3 length: 12; clone size: .; J gene: TRBJ1-5; CDR3 protein: CSAGQGYNPQHF; CDR3 DNA: TGCAGCGCGGGACAGGGATACAATCCCCAGCATTTT
D gene: .; V gene: TRBV7-2; CDR3 length: 14; clone size: large; J gene: TRBJ2-3; CDR3 protein: CASSLVQGRDTQYF; CDR3 DNA: TGTGCCAGCAGCTTAGTCCAAGGGAGAGATACGCAGTATTTT
D gene: .; V gene: TRBV3-1; CDR3 length: 13; clone size: large; J gene: TRBJ2-2; CDR3 protein: CASSQALSGELFF; CDR3 DNA: TGTGCCAGCAGCCAAGCGTTATCCGGGGAGCTGTTTTTT
D gene: .; V gene: TRBV9; CDR3 length: 14; clone size: large; J gene: TRBJ2-3; CDR3 protein: CASSVGGAEDTQYF; CDR3 DNA: TGTGCCAGCAGCGTGGGGGGCGCGGAAGATACGCAGTATTTT
D gene: .; V gene: TRBV5-1; CDR3 length: 17; clone size: large; J gene: TRBJ2-1; CDR3 protein: CASSFGVAISSYNEQFF; CDR3 DNA: TGCGCCAGCAGCTTTGGCGTTGCGATTAGCTCCTACAATGAGCAGTTCTTC
D gene: TRBD2; V gene: TRBV7-2; CDR3 length: 15; clone size: large; J gene: TRBJ2-1; CDR3 protein: CASSFSLAGLNEQFF; CDR3 DNA: TGTGCCAGCAGCTTCTCACTAGCGGGTCTGAATGAGCAGTTCTTC
D gene: TRBD2; V gene: TRBV5-1; CDR3 length: 17; clone size: large; J gene: TRBJ2-5; CDR3 protein: CASSLVSGGAYQETQYF; CDR3 DNA: TGCGCCAGCAGCTTGGTTTCCGGGGGGGCGTACCAAGAGACCCAGTACTTC
D gene: .; V gene: TRBV19; CDR3 length: 15; clone size: many; J gene: TRBJ1-2; CDR3 protein: CASSNSWTANYGYTF; CDR3 DNA: TGTGCCAGTAGTAACTCTTGGACAGCTAACTATGGCTACACCTTC
D gene: .; V gene: TRBV7-2; CDR3 length: 15; clone size: large; J gene: TRBJ2-7; CDR3 protein: CASSIRQGANHEQYF; CDR3 DNA: TGTGCCAGCAGCATTCGACAAGGGGCCAACCACGAGCAGTACTTC